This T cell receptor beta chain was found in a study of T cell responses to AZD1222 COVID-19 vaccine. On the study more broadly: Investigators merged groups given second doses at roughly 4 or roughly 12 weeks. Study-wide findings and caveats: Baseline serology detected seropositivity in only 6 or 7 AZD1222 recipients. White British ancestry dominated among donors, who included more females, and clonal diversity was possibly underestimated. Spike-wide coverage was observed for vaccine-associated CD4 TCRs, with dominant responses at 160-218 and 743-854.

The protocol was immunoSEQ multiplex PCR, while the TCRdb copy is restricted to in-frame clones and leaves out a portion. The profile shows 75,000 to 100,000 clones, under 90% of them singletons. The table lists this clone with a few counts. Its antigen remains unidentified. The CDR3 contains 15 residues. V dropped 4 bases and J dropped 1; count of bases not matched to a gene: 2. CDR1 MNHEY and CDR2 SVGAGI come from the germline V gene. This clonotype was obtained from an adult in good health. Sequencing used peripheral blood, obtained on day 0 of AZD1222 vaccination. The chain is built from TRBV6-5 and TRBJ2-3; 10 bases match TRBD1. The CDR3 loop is CASSSGTGGTDTQYF. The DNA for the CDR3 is TGTGCCAGCAGTTCCGGGACAGGGGGCACAGATACGCAGTATTTT.